Below are 24 T cell receptor beta chains sequenced from a single sample in a study of blood T cell repertoires in COVID-19. Assay: immunoSEQ multiplex PCR; the TCRdb copy retains only in-frame clones and omits some. The sample contains roughly 520,000 clones, approximately 88% of which appear only once. The sequenced sample was PBMCs or T cells enriched from blood (not recorded which). Every receptor here comes from a middle-aged woman who had recovered from COVID-19.

The rearrangement links TRBV19 to TRBJ1-5; possible D gene TRBD1, 6 bases. Trimming took off 3 bases at V and 4 bases at J, with 16 bases between the two ends. The CDR3 runs to 16 residues. Germline assignment: CDR1 LNHDA and CDR2 SQIVND (reference sequence). The CDR3 loop reads CASSIEGVGLNQPQHF. The CDR3 region has the DNA TGTGCCAGTAGTATTGAGGGGGTAGGGCTAAATCAGCCCCAGCATTTT.

This chain joins TRBV7-2 and TRBJ1-5, with 8 bases that match TRBD1. V was pared by 5 bases and J by 3 bases, with 6 bases of the junction left unmatched. This CDR3 has 15 amino acids. The germline V gene encodes CDR1 SGHTA and CDR2 FQGNSA. The chain's CDR3 is CASSLDRGANQPQHF. The CDR3 nucleotides are TGTGCCAGCAGCCTAGACAGGGGTGCCAATCAGCCCCAGCATTTT.

The genes are TRBV18 and TRBJ1-5, with 7 nucleotides matching TRBD1. CDR1 and CDR2 from the germline V gene are KGHSH and LQKENI. The V and J ends lost 2 bases and 6 bases, in that order; junction bases with no gene match: 4. The CDR3 length is 14 residues. The CDR3 DNA is TGTGCCAGCTCACCAGAACAGGGGCCTCAGCCCCAGCATTTT. Translating gives CASSPEQGPQPQHF.

The CDR3, as DNA: TGTGCCAGCAGTGTGACTCCGACAGGGACAAACACTGAAGCTTTCTTT. This sequence encodes CASSVTPTGTNTEAFF. The chain links TRBV6-1 to TRBJ1-1; 7 nucleotides agree with TRBD1. CDR3 size: 16 residues. CDR1 and CDR2 (germline): MNHNS, SASEGT. V shed 4 bases, J shed 2 bases, and the junction held 10 bases outside the gene matches.

The genes are TRBV13 and TRBJ2-7, with TRBD2 identical over 12 bases. CDR3 size: 15 residues. Germline values: CDR1 PRHDT, CDR2 FYEKMQ (reference sequence). Germline trimming cut 5 bases from V and 3 bases from J; bases unmatched to any gene: 5. This CDR3 reads CASSPRLAGVYEQYF. CDR3 bases: TGTGCCAGCAGCCCCCGACTAGCGGGAGTCTACGAGCAGTACTTC.

This clone appeared once. The chain carries TRBV11-2 and TRBJ2-3; D possibly corresponds to TRBD2 (6 bases). The CDR3 length is 16 residues. Germline V lookup: CDR1 SGHAT, CDR2 FQNNGV. The V end was cut by 0 bases, the J end by 2 bases, with 12 bases between. The CDR3 loop is CASSLDGTGLTDTQYF. The CDR3, as DNA: TGTGCCAGCAGCTTAGACGGGACGGGACTCACAGATACGCAGTATTTT.

This chain connects TRBV7-9 to TRBJ2-3; D not resolved. Trimming took 1 base from V and 5 from J, leaving 10 bases between them. There are 14 residues in the CDR3. CDR1 is SEHNR, CDR2 FQNEAQ, per germline (reference sequence). The CDR3 coding sequence is TGTGCCAGCAGCTTAGTAACGAGCGTAGATACGCAGTATTTT. Translation gives CASSLVTSVDTQYF.

V and J are TRBV28 and TRBJ1-3; no firm D call. The V gene's germline CDR1 is MDHEN and CDR2 SYDVKM. The CDR3 runs to 15 residues. Trimming pared 10 bases from V and 2 bases from J, leaving 18 bases between. The CDR3 sequence is CATSPPTGAGNTIYF. The DNA of the CDR3 is TGTGCCACCTCCCCCCCCACGGGTGCTGGAAACACCATATATTTT. The whole variable domain, filled in from reference TRBV28 and TRBJ1-3, reads DVKVTQSSRYLVKRTGEKVFLECVQDMDHENMFWYRQDPGLGLRLIYFSYDVKMKEKGDIPEGYSVSREKKERFSLILESASTNQTSMYLCATSPPTGAGNTIYFGEGSWLTVV.

The gene calls are TRBV3-1 (or the pseudogene TRBV3-2) and TRBJ2-1; 8 bases fit TRBD1. The CDR3 spans 15 residues. The V and J ends lost 6 bases and 2 bases, in that order; junction bases with no gene match: 6. The V gene's germline CDR1 is LGHDT and CDR2 YNNKEL (reference sequence). The CDR3, as DNA: TGTGCCAGCAGTCCCGGACAGGGACCCTACAATGAGCAGTTCTTC. Translated: CASSPGQGPYNEQFF.

The V and J genes are TRBV7-9 and TRBJ1-2, with D possibly matching TRBD1 (5 bases). CDR1 SEHNR and CDR2 FQNEAQ come from the germline V gene (reference sequence). With 6 bases removed from V and 1 base from J, the gap between germline ends came to 12 bases. This CDR3 is 14 amino acids long. Written as DNA, the CDR3 is TGTGCCAGCAGGCCGCGGGGGTTTAACTATGGCTACACCTTC. It codes for CASRPRGFNYGYTF.

The rearrangement links TRBV12-3 or TRBV12-4 to TRBJ2-1; the D is unclear. This CDR3 region has 13 residues. Trimming removed 1 base at V and 9 bases at J, with 10 bases between. This CDR3 reads CASSLGLLSEQFF. In nucleotides, the CDR3 is TGTGCCAGCAGTTTAGGCCTCCTCAGTGAGCAGTTCTTC.

V is TRBV29-1 and J is TRBJ2-7, with D maybe TRBD1 (5 bases). With 4 bases removed from V and 6 bases from J, the gap between germline ends came to 13 bases. The CDR3 covers 12 residues. The germline gives CDR1 SQVTM, CDR2 ANQGSEA. CDR3 region: CSVAGLFSEQYF. In DNA form, the CDR3 reads TGCAGCGTTGCAGGGCTTTTCAGCGAGCAGTACTTC.

The chain carries TRBV11-3 and TRBJ1-1; D is uncertain. This CDR3 comprises 13 residues. Germline CDR1 and CDR2: SGHNT and YENEEA. The V and J ends lost 6 bases and 4 bases respectively, with 12 bases between them. CDR3 amino acids: CASSFTLSTEAFF. CDR3 in DNA: TGTGCCAGCAGTTTCACCCTGAGCACTGAAGCTTTCTTT.

The J gene is TRBJ1-2, the V gene TRBV29-1, with 12 bases fitting TRBD1. The CDR3 totals 14 residues. V shed 4 bases, J shed 7 bases, and the junction held 7 bases outside the gene matches. Germline CDR1 and CDR2: SQVTM and ANQGSEA. The CDR3 reads CSVGDPGQGAGYTF. For the CDR3, the DNA is TGCAGCGTTGGAGATCCGGGACAGGGGGCTGGCTACACCTTC.

This chain joins TRBV2 and TRBJ1-1; D ambiguous. Per germline, CDR1 SNHLY and CDR2 FYNNEI. The CDR3 is 14 residues long. V gave up 3 bases and J gave up 1 base, with 9 bases separating them. The CDR3 DNA follows: TGTGCCAGCAGTGAGTACACCAAGAACACTGAAGCTTTCTTT. Amino acids: CASSEYTKNTEAFF.

The genes are TRBV20-1 and TRBJ1-2, with D tentatively TRBD1 (6 bases). The V end lost 4 bases, the J end lost 7 bases, and 19 bases lay between the germline ends. The germline V gene has CDR1 DFQATT and CDR2 SNEGSKA (reference sequence). The CDR3 is 14 residues long. This CDR3 reads CSATDIGGGSGYTF. The CDR3 nucleotides read TGCAGTGCTACTGATATTGGGGGGGGCAGTGGCTACACCTTC.

The chain couples TRBV7-2 to TRBJ1-5; no definite D call. This CDR3 comprises 12 residues. Germline CDR1 and CDR2: SGHTA and FQGNSA. Trimming stripped 4 bases from V and 3 bases from J, with 4 bases between. The CDR3 region is CASSSYNQPQHF. CDR3 sequence (DNA): TGTGCCAGCAGCTCCTACAATCAGCCCCAGCATTTT.

V is TRBV12-3 or TRBV12-4 and J is TRBJ1-2; D is unclear. The V and J ends lost 5 bases and 0 bases respectively, with 7 bases between them. There are 13 residues in the CDR3. The CDR3 sequence: CASSKSSNYGYTF. The DNA of the CDR3 is TGTGCCAGCAGTAAATCGTCTAACTATGGCTACACCTTC.

This chain uses TRBV27 with TRBJ2-7, with 11 bases aligning to TRBD2. The CDR3 runs 15 residues. Germline assignment: CDR1 MNHEY and CDR2 SMNVEV (reference sequence). Losses at the gene ends were 6 bases for V and 7 bases for J; bases not matched to a gene: 11. The CDR3, as DNA: TGTGCCAGCAGCCCCGGACTAGCGGGCATGGGGGAGCAGTACTTC. Translation gives CASSPGLAGMGEQYF.

The chain joins TRBV6-2 or TRBV6-3 to TRBJ2-7, with D perhaps TRBD2 (6 bases). V lost 6 bases and J lost 1, with 28 bases in between. The CDR3 covers 19 residues. Germline CDR1 MNHEY, CDR2 SVGEGT. CDR3 coding DNA: TGTGCCAGCAGCCCCCTTCCCGGGAGTGTAGGTAAACGGTCCTACGAGCAGTACTTC. It is translated as CASSPLPGSVGKRSYEQYF.

CDR3 nucleotides: TGTGCCAGCAGTTACAACAGTATGATAGGGAACACTGAAGCTTTCTTT. Its translation is CASSYNSMIGNTEAFF. The chain is built from TRBV6-2 or TRBV6-3 and TRBJ1-1; D gene unclear. Trimming removed 2 bases at V and 1 base at J, with 14 bases between. The length of the CDR3 is 16 residues. Germline assignment: CDR1 MNHEY and CDR2 SVGEGT.

This chain uses TRBV5-1 with TRBJ2-1; 10 positions match TRBD2. J gave up 7 bases and V 4 bases, and 8 bases lay outside the gene matches. CDR3 length: 15 amino acids. CDR1 SGHRS and CDR2 YFSETQ come from the germline V gene. The CDR3 DNA reads as TGCGCCAGCAGCGTGATAGCGGGAGGTAGAAATGAGCAGTTCTTC. Its translation is CASSVIAGGRNEQFF.

The CDR3 DNA reads TGTGCCAGCAGCAAGGGACAGGGATTCGATCAGCCCCAGCATTTT. Amino acid sequence: CASSKGQGFDQPQHF. The chain links TRBV7-9 to TRBJ1-5; 9 bases match TRBD1. The CDR3 contains 15 residues. Trimming removed 5 bases from V and 5 bases from J; junction bases left unmatched: 7. CDR1 and CDR2 (germline): SEHNR, FQNEAQ (reference sequence).

The chain employs TRBV15 and TRBJ2-1; 8 bases are shared with TRBD2. After removal of 0 bases from V and 1 base from J, the junction contained 2 bases not matched to a gene. CDR3 size: 16 residues. Germline values: CDR1 LNHNV, CDR2 YYDKDF (reference sequence). For the CDR3, the DNA is TGTGCCACCAGCAGAGATCGCGGGAGGTCCTACAATGAGCAGTTCTTC. Amino acids: CATSRDRGRSYNEQFF. The full variable domain, in which reference TRBV15 and TRBJ2-1 provide the parts outside the CDR3, is DAMVIQNPRYQVTQFGKPVTLSCSQTLNHNVMYWYQQKSSQAPKLLFHYYDKDFNNEADTPDNFQSRRPNTSFCFLDIRSPGLGDTAMYLCATSRDRGRSYNEQFFGPGTRLTVL.